This T cell receptor (beta chain) was profiled in a study of cytomegalovirus exposure and HLA in healthy donors. This clone was recorded once. Primers for the PCR totalled 60 Vbeta and 13 Jbeta. Using immunoSEQ multiplex PCR, the repertoire was profiled, and TCRdb retains in-frame clones only, with some absent. The sample includes almost 80,000 clones, around 67% seen only once; the top ten take about 6.9%. Sequencing was done on a sample of PBMCs. The TCR was taken from a woman between 50 and 59 years old in good health and CMV-seropositive.

CDR3 amino acids: CASRPGVSTEAFF. CDR3 coding DNA: TGCGCCAGCAGACCAGGGGTTAGTACTGAAGCTTTCTTT. This chain links TRBV5-1 with TRBJ1-1; D is perhaps TRBD1 (6 bases). The V and J ends lost 5 bases and 5 bases respectively, with 13 bases between them. CDR3 length: 13 amino acids. CDR1 and CDR2 (germline): SGHRS, YFSETQ.